This TCR beta chain was observed in a study of blood T cell repertoires in COVID-19. Study information: Samples of COVID-19 (acute and convalescent) were obtained from the United States, Italy and Spain. T cells, B-cell-depleted T cells, or PBMCs provided the cDNA or gDNA that served as material.

Original processing methods: Researchers report that nucleated cell counts were estimated from reference gene primer amplification. Using immunoSEQ multiplex PCR, the repertoire was profiled, and TCRdb retains in-frame clones only, with some absent. That table furnishes V, J and clone size, whereas the DNA furnished D and trimming. The table records around 99,000 clones, approximately 84% of them present only once. Trimming cost V 8 bases and J 11 bases; bases outside gene matches: 9. The CDR3 totals 12 residues. V and J are TRBV12-3 or TRBV12-4 and TRBJ1-1; 9 bases are a match to TRBD1. Sequenced: peripheral blood. This TCR derives from a woman between 45 and 65 years old with acute or convalescent COVID-19. As DNA, the CDR3 is TGTGCCAGCGGGGGGGACAGGGTCGATGCTTTCTTT. Protein sequence: CASGGDRVDAFF.